This TCR beta chain emerged from a study of regulatory T cells in long-lasting Graves disease. Findings and caveats of the study: With a small sample size, accuracy may have been reduced.

On this clonotype: Its target is unknown. A much larger clone differs by one base, so this may be a read error.

The sample's time point: persistent/refractory GD, antithyroid drugs over 5 years with positive TRAb. Preparation of the TCR library used RNA extracted from PBMCs. Germline trimming cut 5 bases from V and 6 bases from J; bases unmatched to any gene: 9. CDR1 and CDR2 (germline): PRHDT, FYEKMQ (reference sequence). This CDR3 comprises 15 residues. Arm-PCR with iRepertoire HTBI primers amplified the CDR3 regions for these TCR beta libraries. Original analysis: The identification of 62 TRBV and roughly 14 TRBJ segments was made across samples. TCRdb ran MiXCR on the multiplex PCR reads and lists one entry per CDR3 protein. In this record, the V and J calls reflect TCRdb's handling and not the investigators' own analysis. The repertoire holds 650,000 to 700,000 distinct CDR3 sequences, approximately 29% seen once, with about 40% in the top ten.

The receptor comes from a female donor with Graves disease. The sample here was peripheral blood mononuclear cells (PBMCs), taken when the disease was refractory, from a patient treated with antithyroid drugs. The chain links TRBV13 to TRBJ1-1; the match to TRBD1 covers 10 bases. This CDR3 is CASSRGQGRLAEAFF. CDR3 DNA sequence: TGTGCCAGCAGCAGGGGACAGGGGCGACTCGCTGAAGCTTTCTTT.